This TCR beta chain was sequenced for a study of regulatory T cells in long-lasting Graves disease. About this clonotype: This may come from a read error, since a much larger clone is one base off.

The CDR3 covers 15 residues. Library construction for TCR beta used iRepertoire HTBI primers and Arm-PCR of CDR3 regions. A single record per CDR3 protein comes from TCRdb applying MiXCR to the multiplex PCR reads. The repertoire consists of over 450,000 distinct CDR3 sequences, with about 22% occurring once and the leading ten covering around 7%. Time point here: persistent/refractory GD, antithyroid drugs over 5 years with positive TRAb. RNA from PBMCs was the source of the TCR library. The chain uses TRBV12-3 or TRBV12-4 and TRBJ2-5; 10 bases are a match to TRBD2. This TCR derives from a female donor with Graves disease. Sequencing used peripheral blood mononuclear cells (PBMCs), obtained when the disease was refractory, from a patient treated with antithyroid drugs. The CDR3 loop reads CASGPGTSVQETRYF. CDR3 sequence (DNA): TGTGCCAGCGGCCCGGGGACTAGCGTTCAAGAGACCCGGTACTTC.